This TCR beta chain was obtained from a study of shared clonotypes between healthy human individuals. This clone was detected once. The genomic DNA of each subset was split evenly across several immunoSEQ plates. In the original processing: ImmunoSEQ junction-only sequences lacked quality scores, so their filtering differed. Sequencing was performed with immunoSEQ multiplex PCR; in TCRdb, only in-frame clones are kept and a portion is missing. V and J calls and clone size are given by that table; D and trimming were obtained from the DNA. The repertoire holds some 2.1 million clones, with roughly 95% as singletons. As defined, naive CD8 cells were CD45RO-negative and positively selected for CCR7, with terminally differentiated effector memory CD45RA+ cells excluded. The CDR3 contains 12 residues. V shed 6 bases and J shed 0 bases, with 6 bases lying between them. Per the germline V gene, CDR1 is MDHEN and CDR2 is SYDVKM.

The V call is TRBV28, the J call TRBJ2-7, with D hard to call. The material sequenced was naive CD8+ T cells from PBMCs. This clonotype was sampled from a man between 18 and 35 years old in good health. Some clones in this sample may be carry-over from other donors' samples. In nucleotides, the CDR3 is TGTGCCAGCAGGGGGAACTCCTACGAGCAGTACTTC. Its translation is CASRGNSYEQYF.